These 25 T cell receptor beta chains were all obtained from the same sample, sequenced in a study of T cell repertoires in cytomegalovirus infection. From the reads, TCRdb called clonotypes with MiXCR, one entry per CDR3 protein. There are approximately 300,000 distinct CDR3 sequences in the sample; just under 30% occur only once, and around 18% lies in the top ten. These receptors have no known antigen. The source was cultured PBMCs, collected from culture after CMV antigen stimulation. Receptors were obtained from a human donor in good health (CMV status not recorded). Some clones in this sample may be carry-over from other donors' samples.

The rearrangement uses TRBV7-3 and TRBJ1-1, with a weak D call TRBD1 (5 bases). Deletions cut 5 bases from V and 4 bases from J, with 14 bases between. CDR3 size: 14 residues. In germline, CDR1 is SGHTA, CDR2 FQGTGA. The DNA for the CDR3 is TGTGCCAGCAGCCCGCTCTCGGGGACCACTGAAGCTTTCTTT. Protein product: CASSPLSGTTEAFF.

This chain joins TRBV3-1 and TRBJ1-1; tentatively, D is TRBD1 (5 bases). CDR1 LGHDT and CDR2 YNNKEL come from the germline V gene (reference sequence). The CDR3 has 12 residues. The CDR3 nucleotides read TGTGCTTCTTGGGGGGGAGGCACTGAAGCTTTCTTT. Encoded protein: CASWGGGTEAFF.

The CDR3 here is CASSGHRGNTEAFF. In DNA form, the CDR3 reads TGTGCCAGCAGCGGCCACAGGGGTAACACTGAAGCTTTCTTT. This chain links TRBV7-2 with TRBJ1-1; 7 bases are shared with TRBD1. There are 14 residues in the CDR3. CDR1 is SGHTA and CDR2 is FQGNSA in the germline V gene. J lost 2 bases, V lost 5 bases, and 5 bases had no gene match.

The chain has TRBV27 and TRBJ2-7; TRBD1 aligns across 10 bases. Germline CDR1 is MNHEY and CDR2 is SMNVEV (reference sequence). This CDR3 is built from 15 residues. The J segment lost 3 bases and the V segment lost 5 bases, leaving 7 bases of the junction unmatched. CDR3 loop: CASSRDRGGIYEQYF. The CDR3 nucleotides are TGTGCCAGCAGTAGGGACAGGGGAGGTATCTACGAGCAGTACTTC.

This clonotype occurred a few times. The chain carries TRBV7-9 and TRBJ1-4, with D hard to call. V lost 1 base and J lost 4, with 13 bases in between. The CDR3 covers 16 residues. Germline lookup yields CDR1 SEHNR and CDR2 FQNEAQ (reference sequence). The DNA for the CDR3 is TGTGCCAGCAGCTTAGACAGCTCGGGGATTAATGAAAAACTGTTTTTT. Translating it yields CASSLDSSGINEKLFF.

This clonotype appeared a few times. The rearrangement uses TRBV29-1 and TRBJ2-7, with TRBD2 matching 8 bases. The trim removed 1 base at V and 2 bases at J, leaving 4 bases unmatched. The CDR3 extends over 14 amino acids. Germline values: CDR1 SQVTM, CDR2 ANQGSEA. The DNA for the CDR3 is TGCAGCGTTGAAGTCAGGGGACTAGCCTACGAGCAGTACTTC. It translates to CSVEVRGLAYEQYF.

The chain carries TRBV2 and TRBJ1-1; possibly TRBD1 for D (5 bases). The CDR3 extends over 15 amino acids. V was pared by 2 bases and J by 1 base, with 11 bases between. Germline CDR1 and CDR2: SNHLY and FYNNEI. The DNA of the CDR3 is TGTGCCAGCAGTGAAATTGGGACGGCGAACACTGAAGCTTTCTTT. This sequence encodes CASSEIGTANTEAFF.

This rearrangement joins TRBV7-8 to TRBJ2-3; D unresolved. The CDR3 length is 12 residues. The V gene's germline CDR1 is SGHVS and CDR2 FQNEAQ. Trimming took 3 bases from V and 6 from J, leaving 7 bases between them. The CDR3 sequence: CASSLALDTQYF. For the CDR3, the DNA is TGTGCCAGCAGCTTGGCCCTCGATACGCAGTATTTT. The full variable domain, with the rest looked up from reference TRBV7-8 and TRBJ2-3, is GAGVSQSPRYKVAKRGQDVALRCDPISGHVSLFWYQQALGQGPEFLTYFQNEAQLDKSGLPSDRFFAERPEGSVSTLKIQRTQQEDSAVYLCASSLALDTQYFGPGTRLTVL.

V and J are TRBV24-1 and TRBJ2-1; tentatively, D is TRBD2 (6 bases). V lost 7 bases, J lost 3 bases, and 15 bases lay in between. The germline V gene has CDR1 KGHDR and CDR2 SFDVKD. This CDR3 is built from 15 residues. The CDR3 here is CATSLGTPYYNEQFF. As DNA, the CDR3 is TGTGCCACCAGCCTCGGGACTCCATACTACAATGAGCAGTTCTTC.

The chain has TRBV6-4 and TRBJ1-5, with TRBD1 as a possible D gene (6 bases). Trimming left V 6 bases short and J 5 bases short, with 11 bases between. Germline V lookup: CDR1 MRHNA, CDR2 SNTAGT. CDR3 length: 13 residues. The CDR3 coding sequence is TGTGCCAGCAGCCCAGGGGAATATCAGCCCCAGCATTTT. Translated: CASSPGEYQPQHF.

The rearrangement uses TRBV5-3 and TRBJ2-5; 9 nucleotides match TRBD1. TRBV5-3 qualifies as an ORF whose function is uncertain. This CDR3 region has 15 residues. Trimming cost V 8 bases and J 0 bases; bases outside gene matches: 8. Here the CDR3 reads CASTSWTGDQETQYF. CDR3 DNA sequence: TGTGCCAGCACCTCTTGGACAGGGGACCAAGAGACCCAGTACTTC.

The chain is built from TRBV2 and TRBJ1-6; D perhaps matches TRBD1 (5 bases). Germline loops: CDR1 SNHLY, CDR2 FYNNEI. V lost 6 bases, J lost 6 bases, and 12 bases lay in between. The CDR3 contains 14 residues. CDR3 bases: TGTGCCAGCAGCCCTAATGGGGGTAATTCACCCCTCCACTTT. It codes for CASSPNGGNSPLHF.

In its sample, this clonotype was seen a few times. The chain joins TRBV7-2 to TRBJ2-5; D possibly uses TRBD1 or TRBD2 (5 bases each). The CDR3 runs to 14 residues. Looked up from germline, CDR1 is SGHTA and CDR2 is FQGNSA. Between the trimmed V and J ends, which lost 2 bases and 5 bases, there was a span of 12 bases. CDR3 loop: CASSLMGDRETQYF. The CDR3 region has the DNA TGTGCCAGCAGCTTAATGGGGGATAGGGAGACCCAGTACTTC.

The V call is TRBV4-1, the J call TRBJ2-7; the D is unclear. CDR3 length equals 19 residues. Trimming pared 0 bases from V and 1 base from J, leaving 22 bases between. The germline V gene encodes CDR1 MGHRA and CDR2 YSYEKL. The CDR3 loop is CASSQEPSLGLALSYEQYF. The CDR3 bases are TGCGCCAGCAGCCAAGAGCCCTCGTTGGGGTTAGCACTATCCTACGAGCAGTACTTC.

Here the CDR3 DNA reads TGTGCCAGCAGCGGAGGGGTTCGGTTTAATCTGTTTTTT. This gives the protein CASSGGVRFNLFF. The rearrangement joins TRBV7-6 to TRBJ1-4, with a weak D call TRBD1 (5 bases). In germline, CDR1 is SGHVS, CDR2 FNYEAQ. CDR3 size: 13 residues. Trimming shortened V by 5 bases and J by 14 bases, and 18 bases separated the two germline ends.

This chain uses TRBV6-2 or TRBV6-3 with TRBJ2-5, with D perhaps matching TRBD1 or TRBD2 (6 bases each). The CDR3 has 15 amino acids. The germline V gene encodes CDR1 MNHEY and CDR2 SVGEGT. The germline V and J ends were trimmed by 8 bases and 1 base, with 17 bases remaining between them. The chain's CDR3 is CASSTLPGAQETQYF. CDR3 coding DNA: TGTGCCAGCTCGACTCTCCCGGGGGCCCAAGAGACCCAGTACTTC.

The chain has TRBV6-8 and TRBJ2-2; 10 bases line up with TRBD2. This CDR3 region has 16 residues. Germline CDR1 is MNHGY and CDR2 is SAAAGT. V was clipped by 6 bases and J by 3 bases; unmatched bases: 7. The CDR3 region is CASSPLAGDHTGELFF. The CDR3 bases are TGTGCCAGCAGCCCGCTAGCGGGGGACCACACCGGGGAGCTGTTTTTT.

The chain joins TRBV20-1 to TRBJ2-7; TRBD2 matches 7 bases. This CDR3 has 14 amino acids. The V gene's germline CDR1 is DFQATT and CDR2 SNEGSKA (reference sequence). The trim removed 4 bases at V and 5 bases at J, leaving 11 bases unmatched. The CDR3 region has the DNA TGCAGTGCTACCGGAGGCGGGAGCTCGAACGAGCAGTACTTC. Protein sequence: CSATGGGSSNEQYF.

In this sample, this clonotype turned up a few times. This sequence joins TRBV27 and TRBJ1-5; D ambiguous. The CDR3 has 15 amino acids. Germline CDR1 reads MNHEY; CDR2 reads SMNVEV (reference sequence). Trimming removed 8 bases from V and 4 bases from J, with 18 bases in between. The CDR3 sequence: CASLPSAVLNQPQHF. CDR3 sequence (DNA): TGTGCCAGCCTGCCTTCAGCGGTGTTAAATCAGCCCCAGCATTTT.

A remark on this clonotype: At one end, the junction sequence differs from germline, possibly due to a read error. The chain carries TRBV7-2 and TRBJ2-7; no reliable D call. The germline gives CDR1 SGHTA, CDR2 FQGNSA. This CDR3 comprises 11 residues. The chain's CDR3 is CASSAFYEQNF. In DNA form, the CDR3 reads TGTGCCAGCAGCGCCTTCTACGAGCAGAACTTC.

This clonotype was seen more than once but under ten times. The chain carries TRBV27 and TRBJ1-2; D ambiguous. The V and J ends lost 0 bases and 4 bases respectively, with 9 bases between them. CDR3 length: 14 residues. The V gene's germline CDR1 is MNHEY and CDR2 SMNVEV (reference sequence). CDR3 sequence (DNA): TGTGCCAGCAGTTTATCGGCAGGAGGCTATGGCTACACCTTC. It encodes CASSLSAGGYGYTF.

The chain employs TRBV6-1 and TRBJ2-1; possibly TRBD1 for D (6 bases). V was pared by 2 bases and J by 8 bases, with 10 bases between. The germline gives CDR1 MNHNS, CDR2 SASEGT. The CDR3 spans 13 residues. CDR3 nucleotide sequence: TGTGCCAGCAGTGAATTGCAGGGGTATGAGCAGTTCTTC. Translating gives CASSELQGYEQFF.

The V call is TRBV4-1, the J call TRBJ2-7, with 9 bases matching TRBD1. Germline loops: CDR1 MGHRA, CDR2 YSYEKL. V dropped 0 bases and J dropped 2; count of bases not matched to a gene: 11. The CDR3 runs 18 residues. In DNA form, the CDR3 reads TGCGCCAGCAGCCAAGATCCCCTCCACCGGGACAGGGCCTACGAGCAGTACTTC. Protein sequence: CASSQDPLHRDRAYEQYF.

The chain has TRBV7-9 and TRBJ2-1; a weak D match, TRBD2 (5 bases). Germline values: CDR1 SEHNR, CDR2 FQNEAQ (reference sequence). V was cut by 11 bases and J by 2 bases, with 10 bases left in between. This CDR3 contains 12 residues. The CDR3 DNA is TGTGCCGCGGGCAAGGCCTACAATGAGCAGTTCTTC. Protein product: CAAGKAYNEQFF.

This clonotype was observed a few times. V and J are TRBV7-3 and TRBJ2-2; D not certain. The germline V gene encodes CDR1 SGHTA and CDR2 FQGTGA. V shed 4 bases and J shed 3 bases, with 9 bases lying between them. The CDR3 length is 14 residues. DNA for the CDR3: TGTGCCAGCAGCTCCGGACGGGACACCGGGGAGCTGTTTTTT. Its protein is CASSSGRDTGELFF.